The clone carrying this T cell receptor (beta chain) came up once. Antigen unknown. This CDR3 contains 12 residues. With 4 bases removed from V and 0 bases from J, the gap between germline ends came to 4 bases. Germline CDR1 SGHDT, CDR2 YYEEEE. The data were taken from a study of cytomegalovirus exposure and HLA in healthy donors. About the research overall: Roughly four fifths of 300 to 450 genotyped donors fell in the Caucasian-associated ancestry cluster. Points from the study as a whole: HLA allele associations emerged for under 20,000 TCR beta sequences in a later analysis, at 0.05 false discovery rate. Earlier analysis yielded a pattern in which most TCR beta V segments were productive about 90% or about 30% of the time.

Primers for the PCR totalled 60 Vbeta and 13 Jbeta. The protocol was immunoSEQ multiplex PCR, while the TCRdb copy is restricted to in-frame clones and leaves out a portion. The table lists about 230,000 clones, more than 75% of them singletons. The TCR originated in a human donor in good health. V is TRBV5-6 and J is TRBJ1-2; D remains unclear. The sequenced sample was PBMCs. As DNA, the CDR3 is TGTGCCAGCAGCCCATCTAACTATGGCTACACCTTC. Translating gives CASSPSNYGYTF.